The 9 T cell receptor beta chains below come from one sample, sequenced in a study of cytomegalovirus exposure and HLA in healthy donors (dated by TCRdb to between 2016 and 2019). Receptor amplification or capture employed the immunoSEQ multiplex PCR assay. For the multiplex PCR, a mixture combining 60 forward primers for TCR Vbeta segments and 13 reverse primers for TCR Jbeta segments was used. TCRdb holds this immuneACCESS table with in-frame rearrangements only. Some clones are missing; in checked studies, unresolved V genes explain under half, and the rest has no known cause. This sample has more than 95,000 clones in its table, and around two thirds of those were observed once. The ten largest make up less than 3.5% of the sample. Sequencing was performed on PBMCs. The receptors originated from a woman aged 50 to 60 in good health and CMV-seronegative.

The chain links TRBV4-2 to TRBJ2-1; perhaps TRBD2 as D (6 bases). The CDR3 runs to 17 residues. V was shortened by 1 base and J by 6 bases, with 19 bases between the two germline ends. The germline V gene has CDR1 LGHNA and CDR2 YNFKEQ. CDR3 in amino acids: CASSQGAYSGTLNEQFF. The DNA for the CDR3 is TGTGCCAGCAGCCAAGGAGCCTATTCCGGGACTCTCAATGAGCAGTTCTTC.

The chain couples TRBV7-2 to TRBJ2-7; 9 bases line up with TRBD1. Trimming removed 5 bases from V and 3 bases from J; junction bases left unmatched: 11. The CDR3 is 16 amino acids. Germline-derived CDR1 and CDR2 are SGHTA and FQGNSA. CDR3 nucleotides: TGTGCCAGCAGCCCTCAATCCCCGGGACAGGGCTACGAGCAGTACTTC. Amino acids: CASSPQSPGQGYEQYF.

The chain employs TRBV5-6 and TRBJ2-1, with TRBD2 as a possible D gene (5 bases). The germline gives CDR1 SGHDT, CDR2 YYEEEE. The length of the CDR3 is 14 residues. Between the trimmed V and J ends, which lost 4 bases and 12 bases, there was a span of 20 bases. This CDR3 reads CASSPEALAYAQFF. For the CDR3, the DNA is TGTGCCAGCAGCCCCGAAGCTCTAGCATATGCGCAGTTCTTC.

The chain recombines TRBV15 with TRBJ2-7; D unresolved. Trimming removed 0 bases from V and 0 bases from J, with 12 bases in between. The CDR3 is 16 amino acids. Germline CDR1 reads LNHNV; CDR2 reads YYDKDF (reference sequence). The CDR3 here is CATSRDLGQSSYEQYF. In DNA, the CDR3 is TGTGCCACCAGCAGAGATCTAGGCCAGAGCTCCTACGAGCAGTACTTC.

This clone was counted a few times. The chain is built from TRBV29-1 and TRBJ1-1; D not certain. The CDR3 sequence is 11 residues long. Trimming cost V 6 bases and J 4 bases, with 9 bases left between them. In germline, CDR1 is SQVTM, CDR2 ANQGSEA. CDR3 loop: CSVLHGTEAFF. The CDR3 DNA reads TGCAGCGTCTTACATGGCACTGAAGCTTTCTTT.

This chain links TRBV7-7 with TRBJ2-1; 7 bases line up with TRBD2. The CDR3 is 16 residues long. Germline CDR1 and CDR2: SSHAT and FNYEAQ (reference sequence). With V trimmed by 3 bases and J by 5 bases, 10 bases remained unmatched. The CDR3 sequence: CASSLGVIGTNNEQFF. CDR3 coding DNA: TGTGCCAGCAGCTTGGGAGTTATCGGGACTAACAATGAGCAGTTCTTC.

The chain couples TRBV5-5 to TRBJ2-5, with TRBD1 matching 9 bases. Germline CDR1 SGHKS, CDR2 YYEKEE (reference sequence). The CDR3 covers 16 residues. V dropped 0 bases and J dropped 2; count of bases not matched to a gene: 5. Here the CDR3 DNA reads TGTGCCAGCAGCTTGGCGGGACAGGGCTCTCAAGAGACCCAGTACTTC. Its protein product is CASSLAGQGSQETQYF.

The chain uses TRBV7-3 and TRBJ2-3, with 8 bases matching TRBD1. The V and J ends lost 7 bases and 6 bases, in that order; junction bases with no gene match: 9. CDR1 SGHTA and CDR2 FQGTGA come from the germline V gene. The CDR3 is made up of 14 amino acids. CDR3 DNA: TGTGCCAGCAAGATGACAGGGGCCGCGGATACGCAGTATTTT. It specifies CASKMTGAADTQYF.

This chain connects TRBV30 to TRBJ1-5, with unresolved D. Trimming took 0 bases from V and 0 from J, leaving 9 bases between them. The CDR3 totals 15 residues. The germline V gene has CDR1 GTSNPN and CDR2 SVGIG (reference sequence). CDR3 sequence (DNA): TGTGCCTGGAGTGTAGCAACAGATAGCAATCAGCCCCAGCATTTT. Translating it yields CAWSVATDSNQPQHF.